These 25 T cell receptor beta chains originate from one sample sequenced in a study of T cell responses to AZD1222 COVID-19 vaccine. The method was immunoSEQ multiplex PCR; TCRdb's version includes in-frame clones alone and lacks a portion of them. The table shows about 140,000 clones, with almost 95% occurring only once. Sequencing was performed on peripheral blood, taken 28 days after the second AZD1222 dose. The receptors come from an adult who received the AZD1222 COVID-19 vaccine.

The genes are TRBV6-5 and TRBJ2-1; D unresolved. The CDR3 spans 12 residues. The V and J ends lost 6 bases and 8 bases respectively, with 11 bases between them. Germline CDR1 reads MNHEY; CDR2 reads SVGAGI. CDR3 region: CASRGGVHEQFF. The CDR3 nucleotides read TGTGCCAGCAGGGGTGGAGTGCATGAGCAGTTCTTC.

This chain connects TRBV28 to TRBJ2-1, with 8 bases fitting TRBD1. The CDR3 is made up of 15 amino acids. The J segment lost 0 bases and the V segment lost 4 bases, leaving 2 bases of the junction unmatched. Germline values: CDR1 MDHEN, CDR2 SYDVKM. CDR3 sequence: CASSSGGLSYNEQFF. CDR3 nucleotides: TGTGCCAGCAGTTCAGGGGGCCTCTCCTACAATGAGCAGTTCTTC.

The chain recombines TRBV24-1 with TRBJ2-1, with TRBD1 as a possible D gene (6 bases). Trimming cost V 4 bases and J 7 bases, with 7 bases left between them. Germline V gene data show CDR1 as KGHDR and CDR2 as SFDVKD. The CDR3 length is 12 residues. The CDR3 nucleotides read TGTGCCACCAGTGACAGGGGAAATGAGCAGTTCTTC. Its protein is CATSDRGNEQFF.

This clone has only one observation. The gene calls are TRBV7-3 and TRBJ2-1, with 12 bases matching TRBD2. The CDR3 is 18 amino acids. The V gene's germline CDR1 is SGHTA and CDR2 FQGTGA. V lost 5 bases to trimming and J lost 8 bases; unmatched junction nucleotides: 16. The DNA of the CDR3 is TGTGCCAGCAGCCCAAAGGGCGCTAGCGGGAGGGCCTCGGATGAGCAGTTCTTC. It encodes CASSPKGASGRASDEQFF.

The CDR3: CASSQEGLAGDIHEQYF. The DNA for the CDR3 is TGCGCCAGCAGCCAAGAAGGGCTAGCGGGAGATATACACGAGCAGTACTTC. The chain couples TRBV4-3 to TRBJ2-7; 10 nucleotides agree with TRBD2. The CDR3 consists of 17 residues. Germline V CDR1 and CDR2: LGHNA, YSLEER. With 0 bases clipped from V and 5 bases from J, the junction kept 10 bases outside the gene matches.

The chain recombines TRBV6-5 with TRBJ2-5; 7 bases map to TRBD1. After removal of 6 bases from V and 2 bases from J, the junction contained 3 bases not matched to a gene. The germline gives CDR1 MNHEY, CDR2 SVGAGI. The CDR3 spans 13 residues. The DNA for the CDR3 is TGTGCCAGCAGCCCGGGACAGCAAGAGACCCAGTACTTC. Protein product: CASSPGQQETQYF.

The DNA of the CDR3 is TGCGCCAGCAGCCAAGATCGGTGGGAGACTGAAGCTTTCTTT. It codes for CASSQDRWETEAFF. The rearrangement uses TRBV4-1 and TRBJ1-1; D remains unclear. The CDR3 contains 14 residues. Germline CDR1 reads MGHRA; CDR2 reads YSYEKL. Trimming shortened V by 0 bases and J by 5 bases, and 10 bases separated the two germline ends.

The chain joins TRBV7-8 to TRBJ2-1, with D possibly being TRBD2 (5 bases). CDR3 length: 18 amino acids. CDR1 and CDR2 (germline): SGHVS, FQNEAQ. V gave up 2 bases and J gave up 0 bases, with 17 bases separating them. The CDR3 nucleotides read TGTGCCAGCAGCTTATGGGAAGCTAGCAGCAGCTCCTACAATGAGCAGTTCTTC. Protein: CASSLWEASSSSYNEQFF.

The chain joins TRBV28 to TRBJ2-7, with 10 nucleotides matching TRBD2. The germline V gene has CDR1 MDHEN and CDR2 SYDVKM. The CDR3 consists of 16 residues. The ends lost 2 bases at V and 3 bases at J; junction bases unmatched: 7. The CDR3, as DNA: TGTGCCAGCAGTTTAGGCGGGCTAGCGGGAGTCTACGAGCAGTACTTC. This encodes CASSLGGLAGVYEQYF.

The chain carries TRBV27 and TRBJ1-2; 8 positions match TRBD1. The CDR3 is 14 amino acids. Germline CDR1 MNHEY, CDR2 SMNVEV (reference sequence). J lost 8 bases, V lost 6 bases, and 11 bases had no gene match. The CDR3 sequence is CASSSRQGARGYTF. The CDR3 nucleotides read TGTGCCAGCAGCTCCCGGCAGGGGGCGCGGGGCTACACCTTC.

V gene TRBV3-1 (or the pseudogene TRBV3-2) combines with J gene TRBJ2-5, with 14 nucleotides matching TRBD2. This CDR3 comprises 17 residues. The J segment lost 4 bases and the V segment lost 0 bases, leaving 4 bases of the junction unmatched. Per the germline V gene, CDR1 is LGHDT and CDR2 is YNNKEL (reference sequence). CDR3 DNA sequence: TGTGCCAGCAGCCAAGACATGACTAGCGGGAGGGGAGAGACCCAGTACTTC. Amino acids: CASSQDMTSGRGETQYF.

V and J are TRBV5-4 and TRBJ2-7; 7 nucleotides match TRBD2. Per germline, CDR1 SGHNT and CDR2 YYREEE (reference sequence). The CDR3 covers 15 residues. Trimming removed 4 bases from V and 4 bases from J; junction bases left unmatched: 11. CDR3 loop: CASSLGREQRYEQYF. The CDR3 DNA reads as TGTGCCAGCAGCCTAGGGCGGGAGCAGAGATACGAGCAGTACTTC. Full variable domain (rest looked up from reference TRBV5-4 and TRBJ2-7): ETGVTQSPTHLIKTRGQQVTLRCSSQSGHNTVSWYQQALGQGPQFIFQYYREEENGRGNFPPRFSGLQFPNYSSELNVNALELDDSALYLCASSLGREQRYEQYFGPGTRLTVT.

In this sample, this clone turned up once. The genes are TRBV28 and TRBJ1-5; a weak D match, TRBD1 (5 bases). There are 15 residues in the CDR3. V lost 6 bases and J lost 2, with 14 bases in between. Germline V gives CDR1 MDHEN, CDR2 SYDVKM. CDR3: CASSRHQGGNQPQHF. The CDR3 coding sequence is TGTGCCAGCAGCCGACACCAAGGGGGCAATCAGCCCCAGCATTTT.

The CDR3 coding sequence is TGTGCCAGCAGTTTATACTCAGGGCCTAACACTGAAGCTTTCTTT. It codes for CASSLYSGPNTEAFF. The chain combines TRBV28 with TRBJ1-1; maybe TRBD1 (5 bases). The CDR3 runs 15 residues. V lost 1 base to trimming and J lost 2 bases, with 11 bases between them. Germline V lookup: CDR1 MDHEN, CDR2 SYDVKM.

The chain uses TRBV7-2 and TRBJ1-2, with D perhaps matching TRBD1 (5 bases). Germline values: CDR1 SGHTA, CDR2 FQGNSA. V lost 5 bases and J 5 bases, leaving 21 bases between the germline ends. This CDR3 contains 16 residues. CDR3 coding DNA: TGTGCCAGCAGCCCCGAGCCCCGGACATATTCGTATGGCTACACCTTC. Encoded protein: CASSPEPRTYSYGYTF.

The chain employs TRBV7-2 and TRBJ1-4; D is uncertain. V lost 1 base and J 4 bases, leaving 7 bases between the germline ends. The V gene's germline CDR1 is SGHTA and CDR2 FQGNSA. CDR3 length: 14 amino acids. CDR3 region: CASSLEPGNEKLFF. As DNA, the CDR3 is TGTGCCAGCAGCTTAGAACCGGGTAATGAAAAACTGTTTTTT.

The chain carries TRBV9 and TRBJ2-1; D not resolved. V dropped 4 bases and J dropped 8 bases, with 13 bases sitting between them. Germline assignment: CDR1 SGDLS and CDR2 YYNGEE. The CDR3 is 13 amino acids. The CDR3 coding sequence is TGTGCCAGCAGCCCTTTAGATGGGGATGAGCAGTTCTTC. This codes for CASSPLDGDEQFF.

V and J are TRBV2 and TRBJ1-2, with 7 bases that match TRBD1. Losses at the gene ends were 6 bases for V and 2 bases for J; bases not matched to a gene: 12. The CDR3 sequence is 16 residues long. Looked up from germline, CDR1 is SNHLY and CDR2 is FYNNEI. Here the CDR3 DNA reads TGTGCCAGCAGGAAAGGGACAGACTTTACCAACTATGGCTACACCTTC. Translating gives CASRKGTDFTNYGYTF.

J is TRBJ2-1 and V is TRBV7-2, with unresolved D. Looked up from germline, CDR1 is SGHTA and CDR2 is FQGNSA. CDR3 length: 14 residues. Trimming stripped 8 bases from V and 6 bases from J, with 17 bases between. The CDR3 DNA is TGTGCCAGCGCGTTTTCAACAGATAGCAATGAGCAGTTCTTC. Its translation: CASAFSTDSNEQFF.

The chain couples TRBV5-1 to TRBJ2-3; D not certain. Per the germline V gene, CDR1 is SGHRS and CDR2 is YFSETQ. V was clipped by 4 bases and J by 3 bases, with 6 bases between them. CDR3 length: 12 residues. The CDR3 reads CASSASTDTQYF. CDR3 bases: TGCGCCAGCAGCGCAAGTACAGATACGCAGTATTTT.

This clone was counted only a few times. The chain recombines TRBV5-1 with TRBJ2-7, with TRBD2 as a possible D gene (6 bases). This CDR3 is built from 12 residues. Germline CDR1 is SGHRS and CDR2 is YFSETQ. Trimming stripped 6 bases from V and 3 bases from J, with 10 bases between. CDR3 nucleotide sequence: TGCGCCAGCAATATGGGGGGCTACGAGCAGTACTTC. Translating it yields CASNMGGYEQYF.

This clone was detected a few times. An end of the junction does not agree with germline; a read error may underlie this. V and J are TRBV5-4 and TRBJ1-2; D not resolved. This CDR3 is built from 16 residues. The germline V gene encodes CDR1 SGHNT and CDR2 YYREEE (reference sequence). CDR3 in DNA: TGTGCCAGCACCTTGTCCCAGGCACGCTCTAACTATGGCTACACCTTC. Its protein product is CASTLSQARSNYGYTF. Drawing the rest from reference TRBV5-4 and TRBJ1-2, the complete variable domain is ETGVTQSPTHLIKTRGQQVTLRCSSQSGHNTVSWYQQALGQGPQFIFQYYREEENGRGNFPPRFSGLQFPNYSSELNVNALELDDSALYLCASTLSQARSNYGYTFGSGTRLTVV.

The V and J genes are TRBV30 and TRBJ2-2, with 8 bases identical to TRBD1. V trimming: 0 bases; J trimming: 3 bases; junction bases outside the gene matches: 15. The CDR3 totals 19 residues. Germline V gives CDR1 GTSNPN, CDR2 SVGIG (reference sequence). Here the CDR3 DNA reads TGTGCCTGGAGTGTAGGCAGGGGGCGGCCGGGACCAGACACCGGGGAGCTGTTTTTT. It specifies CAWSVGRGRPGPDTGELFF.

This clone appeared once. The V call is TRBV6-5, the J call TRBJ2-1, with TRBD2 matching over 9 bases. CDR3 length equals 15 residues. The J segment lost 8 bases and the V segment lost 1 base, leaving 6 bases of the junction unmatched. The V gene's germline CDR1 is MNHEY and CDR2 SVGAGI. The CDR3 sequence is CASSYFGTSFYEQFF. CDR3 nucleotide sequence: TGTGCCAGCAGTTACTTCGGGACTAGCTTTTATGAGCAGTTCTTC.

This clone was picked up one time. This sequence joins TRBV11-2 and TRBJ2-7; 9 bases are a match to TRBD1. CDR3 length: 16 residues. Germline CDR1 reads SGHAT; CDR2 reads FQNNGV. The ends lost 1 base at V and 6 bases at J; junction bases unmatched: 10. CDR3 protein: CASSLGSRDRASEQYF. In DNA form, the CDR3 reads TGTGCCAGCAGCTTAGGGAGCCGGGACAGGGCTTCCGAGCAGTACTTC.